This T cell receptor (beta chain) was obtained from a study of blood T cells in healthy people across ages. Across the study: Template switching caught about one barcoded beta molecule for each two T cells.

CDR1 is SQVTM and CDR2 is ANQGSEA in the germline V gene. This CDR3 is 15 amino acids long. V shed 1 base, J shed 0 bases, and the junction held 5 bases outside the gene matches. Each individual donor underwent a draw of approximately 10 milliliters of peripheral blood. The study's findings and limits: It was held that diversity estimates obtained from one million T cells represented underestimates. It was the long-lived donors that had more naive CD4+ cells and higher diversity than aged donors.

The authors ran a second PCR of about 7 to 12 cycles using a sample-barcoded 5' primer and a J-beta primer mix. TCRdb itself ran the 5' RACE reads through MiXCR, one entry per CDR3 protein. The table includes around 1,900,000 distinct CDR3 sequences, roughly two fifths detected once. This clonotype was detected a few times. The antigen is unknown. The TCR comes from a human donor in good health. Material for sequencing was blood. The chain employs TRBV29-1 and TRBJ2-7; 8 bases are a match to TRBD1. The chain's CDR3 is CSVEVRTGISYEQYF. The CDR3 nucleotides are TGCAGCGTTGAAGTCCGGACAGGGATCTCCTACGAGCAGTACTTC.